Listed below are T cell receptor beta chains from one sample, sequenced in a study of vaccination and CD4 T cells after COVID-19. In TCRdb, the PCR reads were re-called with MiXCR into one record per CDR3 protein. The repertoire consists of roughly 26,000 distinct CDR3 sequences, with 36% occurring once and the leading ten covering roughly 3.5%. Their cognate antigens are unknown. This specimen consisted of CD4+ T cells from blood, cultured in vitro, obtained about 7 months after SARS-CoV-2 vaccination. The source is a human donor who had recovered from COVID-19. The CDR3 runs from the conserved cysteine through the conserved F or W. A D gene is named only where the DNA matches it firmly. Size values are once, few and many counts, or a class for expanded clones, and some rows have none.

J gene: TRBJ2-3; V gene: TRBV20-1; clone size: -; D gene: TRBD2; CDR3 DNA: TGCAGTGCTAAAGCGATAGCGGGGGGGAGCACAGATACGCAGTATTTT; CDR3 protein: CSAKAIAGGSTDTQYF
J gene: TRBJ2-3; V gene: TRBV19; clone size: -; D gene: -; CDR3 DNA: TGTGCCAGCAGAGGCAAAACCCGCACAGATACGCAGTATTTT; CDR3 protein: CASRGKTRTDTQYF
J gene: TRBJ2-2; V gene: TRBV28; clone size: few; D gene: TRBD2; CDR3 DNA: TGTGCCAGCACCCCCCTAGCGGGAGTGGGCACCGGGGAGCTGTTTTTT; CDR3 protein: CASTPLAGVGTGELFF
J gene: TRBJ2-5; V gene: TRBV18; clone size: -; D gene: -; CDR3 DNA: TGTGCCAGCTCACCCCCCTCCGTAGGGACCCAGTACTTC; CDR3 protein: CASSPPSVGTQYF
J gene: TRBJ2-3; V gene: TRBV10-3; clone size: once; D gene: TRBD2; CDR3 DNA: TGTGCCATCAGTACTAGCGGGAGACCAGATACGCAGTATTTT; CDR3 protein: CAISTSGRPDTQYF
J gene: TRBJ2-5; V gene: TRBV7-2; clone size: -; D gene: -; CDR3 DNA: TGTGCCAGCAGCTTAGGTCCAGAGACCCAGTACTTC; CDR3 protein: CASSLGPETQYF
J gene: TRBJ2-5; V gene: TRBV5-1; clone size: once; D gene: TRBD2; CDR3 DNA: TGCGCCAGCAGCCCGGGGGGCCAAGAGACCCAGTACTTC; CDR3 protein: CASSPGGQETQYF
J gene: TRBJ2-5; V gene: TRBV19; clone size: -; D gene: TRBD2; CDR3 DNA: TGTGCCAGTAGTGAACGACTAGCGGGAGTAGAGACCCAGTACTTC; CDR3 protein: CASSERLAGVETQYF
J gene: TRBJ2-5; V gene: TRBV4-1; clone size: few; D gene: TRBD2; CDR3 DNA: TGCGCCAGCAGCCAGGGACTAGCGGGAGGAGAGACCCAGTACTTC; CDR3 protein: CASSQGLAGGETQYF
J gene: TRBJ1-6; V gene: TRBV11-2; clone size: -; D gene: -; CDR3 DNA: TGTGCCAGCAGCTCCGGGACGGACTATAATTCACCCCTCCACTTT; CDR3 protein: CASSSGTDYNSPLHF
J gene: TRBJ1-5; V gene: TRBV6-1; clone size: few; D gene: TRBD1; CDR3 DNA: TGTGCCAGCAGTGAGACAGGGGATCGGAATCAGCCCCAGCATTTT; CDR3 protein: CASSETGDRNQPQHF
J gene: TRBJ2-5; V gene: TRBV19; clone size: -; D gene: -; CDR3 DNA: TGTGCCAGTCGCAGGGATCATCGTAATCCTCCTTACCAAGAGACCCAGTACTTC; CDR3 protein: CASRRDHRNPPYQETQYF
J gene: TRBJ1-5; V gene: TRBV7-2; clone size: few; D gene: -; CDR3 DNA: TGTGCCAGCAGCTTAGATAGGGATCAGCCCCAGCATTTT; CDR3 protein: CASSLDRDQPQHF
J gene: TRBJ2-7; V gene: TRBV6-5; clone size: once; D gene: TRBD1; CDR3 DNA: TGTGCCAGCACAAGACAGGGGTCCTACGAGCAGTACTTC; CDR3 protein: CASTRQGSYEQYF
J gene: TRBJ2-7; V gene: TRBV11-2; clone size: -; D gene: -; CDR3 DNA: TGTGCCAGCAGCTCGACTAGGGGGGCCTACGAGCAGTACTTC; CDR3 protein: CASSSTRGAYEQYF
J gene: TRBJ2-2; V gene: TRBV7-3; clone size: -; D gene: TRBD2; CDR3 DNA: TGTGCCAGCAGCCGGCGGGGGACCGGGGAGCTGTTTTTT; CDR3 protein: CASSRRGTGELFF
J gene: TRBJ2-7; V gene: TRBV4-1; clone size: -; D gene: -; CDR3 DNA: TGCGCCAGCAGCCCACTGTTGGGTGGGAGGCGAGGCGAGCAGTACTTC; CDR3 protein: CASSPLLGGRRGEQYF
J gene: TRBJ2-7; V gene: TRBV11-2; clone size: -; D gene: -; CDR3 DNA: TGTGCCAGCAGCTTTGGTCTACAATACGAGCAGTACTTC; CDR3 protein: CASSFGLQYEQYF
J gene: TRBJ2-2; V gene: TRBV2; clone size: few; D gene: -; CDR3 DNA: TGTGCCAGCAGGGGAGGCAGGGCGGACACCGGGGAGCTGTTTTTT; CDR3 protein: CASRGGRADTGELFF
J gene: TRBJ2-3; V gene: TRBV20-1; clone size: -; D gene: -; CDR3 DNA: TGCAGTGCTAGTAGTGGGGGAGATCGTGGCACAGATACGCAGTATTTT; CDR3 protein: CSASSGGDRGTDTQYF
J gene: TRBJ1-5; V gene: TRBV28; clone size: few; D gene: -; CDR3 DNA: TGTGCCAGCAGTTTACTCAATCAGCCCCAGCATTTT; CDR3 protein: CASSLLNQPQHF
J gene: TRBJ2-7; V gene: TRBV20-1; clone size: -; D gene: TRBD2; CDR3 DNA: TGCAGTGCTGGAACTAGCGGGTACTACGAGCAGTACTTC; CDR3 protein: CSAGTSGYYEQYF
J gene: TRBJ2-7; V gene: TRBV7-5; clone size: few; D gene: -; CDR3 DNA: TGTATCTCGCATAGACAGGACTCCTACAAGCAGTACTTC; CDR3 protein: CISHRQDSYKQYF
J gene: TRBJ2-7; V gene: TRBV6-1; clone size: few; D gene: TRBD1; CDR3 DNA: TGTGCCAGCAGCGGACAGGCACCGAGCTCCTACGAGCAGTACTTC; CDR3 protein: CASSGQAPSSYEQYF
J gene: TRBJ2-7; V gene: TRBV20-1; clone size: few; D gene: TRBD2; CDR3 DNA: TGCAGTGCTAGCCGCACTAGCGGGTCATACGAGCAGTACTTC; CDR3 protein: CSASRTSGSYEQYF
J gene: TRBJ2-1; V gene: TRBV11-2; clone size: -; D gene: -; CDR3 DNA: TGTGCCAGCAGCTTCAGAAGTGCCAATGAGCAGTTCTTC; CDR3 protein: CASSFRSANEQFF
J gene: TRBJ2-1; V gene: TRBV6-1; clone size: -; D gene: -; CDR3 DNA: TGTGCCAGCAGACTTTACAATGAGCAGTTCTTC; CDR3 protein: CASRLYNEQFF
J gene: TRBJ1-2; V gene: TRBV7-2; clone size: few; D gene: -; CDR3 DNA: TGTGCCAGCAGCTCCCCCCGGAGAACCGACCACGGCTACACCTTC; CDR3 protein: CASSSPRRTDHGYTF
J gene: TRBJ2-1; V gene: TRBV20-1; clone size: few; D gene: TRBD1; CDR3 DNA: TGCAGTGCTAAAGAGGGGGCGAGGGACAATGAGCAGTTCTTC; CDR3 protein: CSAKEGARDNEQFF
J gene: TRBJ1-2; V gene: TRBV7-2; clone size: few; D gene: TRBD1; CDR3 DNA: TGTGCCAGCAGCCTGGGACAGGGGGTTTACTATGGCTACACCTTC; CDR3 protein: CASSLGQGVYYGYTF
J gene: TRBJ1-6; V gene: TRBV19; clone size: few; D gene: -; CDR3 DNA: TGTGCCAGTAGTAGACCGGCTGTTAATTCACCCCTCCACTTT; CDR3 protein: CASSRPAVNSPLHF
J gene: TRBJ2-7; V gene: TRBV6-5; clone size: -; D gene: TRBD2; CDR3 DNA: TGTGCCAGCAGTTACTTGGCTAGCGGGGAGAGCTCCTACGAGCAGTACTTC; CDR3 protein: CASSYLASGESSYEQYF
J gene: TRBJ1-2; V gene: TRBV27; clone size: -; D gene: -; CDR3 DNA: TGTGCCAGCAGTTTGTCAGGGACTACTAACTATGGCTACACCTTC; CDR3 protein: CASSLSGTTNYGYTF
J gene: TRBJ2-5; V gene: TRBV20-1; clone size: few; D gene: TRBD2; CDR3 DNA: TGCAGTGCTACCCAAGGCGGGGGGGACCAAGAGACCCAGTACTTC; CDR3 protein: CSATQGGGDQETQYF
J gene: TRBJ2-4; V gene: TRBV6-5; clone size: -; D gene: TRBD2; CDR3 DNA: TGTGCCAGCAGTTACATAGCGGGGGTTATAGCCAAAAACATTCAGTACTTC; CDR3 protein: CASSYIAGVIAKNIQYF
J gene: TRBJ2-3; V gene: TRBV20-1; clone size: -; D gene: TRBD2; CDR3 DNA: TGCAGTGCTAGAGAGATTAGCGGGATTACGACAGATACGCAGTATTTT; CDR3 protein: CSAREISGITTDTQYF
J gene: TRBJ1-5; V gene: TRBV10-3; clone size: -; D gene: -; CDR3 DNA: TGTGCCATCAGTGAGTCGGACGCAGAGTGGGGGCCCCAGCATTTT; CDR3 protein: CAISESDAEWGPQHF
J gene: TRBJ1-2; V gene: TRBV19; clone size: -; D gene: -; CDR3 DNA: TGTGCCAGTAGTACCAGACAGAGGAACTATGGCTACACCTTC; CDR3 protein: CASSTRQRNYGYTF
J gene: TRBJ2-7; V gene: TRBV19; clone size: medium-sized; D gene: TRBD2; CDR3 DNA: TGTGCCAGTAGTACTAGCGGGAGCTCCTACGAGCAGTACTTC; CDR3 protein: CASSTSGSSYEQYF
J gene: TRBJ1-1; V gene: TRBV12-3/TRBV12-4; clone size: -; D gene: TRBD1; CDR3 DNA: TGTGCCAGCAGATCTGGACAGGGAGTGACTGAAGCTTTCTTT; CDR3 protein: CASRSGQGVTEAFF
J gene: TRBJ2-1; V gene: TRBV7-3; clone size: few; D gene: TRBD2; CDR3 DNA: TGTGCCAGCAGTTCCGGGACTAGCGGGAACAATGAGCAGTTCTTC; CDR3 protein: CASSSGTSGNNEQFF
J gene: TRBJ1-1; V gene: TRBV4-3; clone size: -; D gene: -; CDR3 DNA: TGCGCCAGCAGCCAAGGTTTGAGGGGCACTGAAGCTTTCTTT; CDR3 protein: CASSQGLRGTEAFF
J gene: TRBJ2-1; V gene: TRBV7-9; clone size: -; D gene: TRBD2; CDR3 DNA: TGTGCCAGCAGCTTGCTACAGGGACTAGCGGGGAACAATGAGCAGTTCTTC; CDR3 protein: CASSLLQGLAGNNEQFF
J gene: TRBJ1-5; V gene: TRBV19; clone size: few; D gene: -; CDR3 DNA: TGTGCCAGTAGTATGTGGGGGGGAGATCAGCCCCAGCATTTT; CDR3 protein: CASSMWGGDQPQHF
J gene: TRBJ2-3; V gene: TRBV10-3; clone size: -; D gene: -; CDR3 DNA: TGTGCCTCGTCAAGGGCTAGCGGAGGGGGTACGCAGTATTTT; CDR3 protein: CASSRASGGGTQYF
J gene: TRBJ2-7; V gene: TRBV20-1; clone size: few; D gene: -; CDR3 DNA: TGCAGTGCCGGGGCCGACTCCTACGAGCAGTACTTC; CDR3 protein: CSAGADSYEQYF
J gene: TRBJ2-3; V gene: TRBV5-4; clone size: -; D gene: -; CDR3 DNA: TGTGCCAGCAGCTTAGCGGTAGGCACAGATACGCAGTATTTT; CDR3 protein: CASSLAVGTDTQYF
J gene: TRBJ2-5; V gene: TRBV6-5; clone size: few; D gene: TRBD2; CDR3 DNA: TGTGCCAGCAGTTACTCCTCGGGACTAGCGGGAGAGACCCAGTACTTC; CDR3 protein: CASSYSSGLAGETQYF
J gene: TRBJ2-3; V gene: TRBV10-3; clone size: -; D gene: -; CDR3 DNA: TGTGCCATCAGTATCGGGGAGGTCCAAGGAGATACGCAGTATTTT; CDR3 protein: CAISIGEVQGDTQYF
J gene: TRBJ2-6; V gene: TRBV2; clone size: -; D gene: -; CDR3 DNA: TGTGCCAGCAGTGACCTCTCTGGGGCCAACGTCCTGACTTTC; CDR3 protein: CASSDLSGANVLTF
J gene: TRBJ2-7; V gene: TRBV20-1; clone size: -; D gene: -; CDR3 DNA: TGCAGTGCTCGAGAGGCTCTTCCCTACGAGCAGTACTTC; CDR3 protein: CSAREALPYEQYF
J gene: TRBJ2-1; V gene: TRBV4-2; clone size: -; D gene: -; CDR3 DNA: TGTGCCAGCAGCCAAGATCGTAAGGCTGAGCAGTTCTTC; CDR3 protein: CASSQDRKAEQFF
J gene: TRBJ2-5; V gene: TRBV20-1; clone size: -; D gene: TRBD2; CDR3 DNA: TGCAGTGCTAGAGCCCCCCGTTTTTGGGTCGAAGGGACTAGCGGGAGTTTTTTCCAAGAGACCCAGTACTTC; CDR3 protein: CSARAPRFWVEGTSGSFFQETQYF
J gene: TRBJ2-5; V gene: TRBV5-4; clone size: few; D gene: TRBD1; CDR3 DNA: TGTGCCAGCAGCTTGGACAGGGGGCAAATAGAGACCCAGTACTTC; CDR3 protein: CASSLDRGQIETQYF
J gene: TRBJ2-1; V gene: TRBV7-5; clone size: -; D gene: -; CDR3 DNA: -; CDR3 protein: CISVPEAPPGGNEQFF